The entry below gives a single TCR beta chain sequence along with its context. The record originates from a study of blood T cell repertoires in COVID-19. In the study's own analysis: Amplification from reference gene primers served as the basis for estimated nucleated cell counts. Measured with immunoSEQ multiplex PCR; TCRdb has only the in-frame clones, and not every one. V, J and clone size are those of that table, while D and trimming were read from the DNA. This sample has about 200,000 clones, with 70% to 85% found just once. V was pared by 6 bases and J by 7 bases, with 5 bases of the junction left unmatched. The CDR3 runs 13 residues.

Material: peripheral blood. The TCR comes from a human donor with acute or convalescent COVID-19. The donor label of this sample is uncertain. The rearrangement uses TRBV12-3 or TRBV12-4 and TRBJ1-4; TRBD1 agrees at 7 bases. CDR3 in DNA: TGTGCCAGCAGACGTACAGGGGCTGAAAAACTGTTTTTT. Translating gives CASRRTGAEKLFF.